The clone carrying this T cell receptor (beta chain) showed up just once. The antigen is not known. The CDR3 covers 13 residues. The data were taken from a study of PD-1 blockade in classical Hodgkin lymphoma. Study observations and caveats: Prior to therapy, complete responders displayed diversity much like that of newly diagnosed patients. Newly diagnosed patients were said to have less baseline TCR diversity than healthy donors did.

The assay was immunoSEQ multiplex PCR, and TCRdb's table has in-frame clones only and misses some. The sample consists of some 10,000 clones, about 79% of them appearing once. The patients all showed relapse after autologous stem cell transplantation, while their brentuximab vedotin exposure varied. From thawed PBMCs, CD4+ T cells were purified using magnetic negative selection. Best overall response was complete response, partial response or progressive disease in these relapsed/refractory classical Hodgkin lymphoma patients. The chain joins TRBV1 to TRBJ1-1. TRBV1 is marked as a pseudogene. The receptor was isolated from a human donor with classical Hodgkin lymphoma. The sequenced sample was CD4+ T cells from blood, obtained at baseline. For the CDR3, the DNA is TGCACCAGCAGCCAAGATCCCCGGGCTGAAGCTTTCTTT. This codes for CTSSQDPRAEAFF.